The T cell receptor (beta chain) under discussion was sequenced for a study of technical replicates of blood from a few donors. Assay: immunoSEQ multiplex PCR; the TCRdb copy retains only in-frame clones and omits some. The sample has roughly 80,000 clones, about 91% seen once; the top ten hold roughly 0.41%. This TCR derives from a human donor in good health. The sample consisted of T cells isolated from PBMCs.

CDR3 nucleotide sequence: TGTGCCTGGAGTGCGACAGGAGGCGAGCAGTACTTC. Translation: CAWSATGGEQYF. This rearrangement joins TRBV30 to TRBJ2-7; tentatively, D is TRBD1 (6 bases). Germline V lookup: CDR1 GTSNPN, CDR2 SVGIG (reference sequence). The CDR3 length is 12 residues. The germline V and J ends were trimmed by 1 base and 6 bases, with 10 bases remaining between them.